The 29 T cell receptor beta chains given below trace back to one sample, sequenced in a study of Ad26.COV2.S vaccination and SARS-CoV-2 variants. As to treatment: over 15 received Ad26.COV2.S at low or high dose, single or two shots; 5 received placebo; per-sample allocation not given. Sampling was performed 63 days after the first vaccine or placebo injection. TCRdb's table, derived via immunoSEQ multiplex PCR, lists solely in-frame clones and lacks some. The table lists about 400,000 clones, roughly 90% of them singletons. The input for sequencing was peripheral blood, taken in a trial of Ad26.COV2.S vaccine versus placebo. The receptors stem from a person between 18 and 59 years old who received the Ad26.COV2.S COVID-19 vaccine or a placebo.

This clone was observed a single time. V gene TRBV30 combines with J gene TRBJ1-1; D remains unclear. V was trimmed by 2 bases and J by 6 bases, leaving 10 bases between them. The germline CDR1 and CDR2 sequences are GTSNPN and SVGIG (reference sequence). This CDR3 comprises 12 residues. CDR3 coding DNA: TGTGCCTGGAGTCCCGGGCACGCTGAAGCTTTCTTT. Its translation: CAWSPGHAEAFF.

The chain has TRBV5-1 and TRBJ1-3, with a tentative D call TRBD1 (5 bases). This CDR3 contains 13 residues. With 5 bases removed from V and 2 bases from J, the gap between germline ends came to 8 bases. Germline V lookup: CDR1 SGHRS, CDR2 YFSETQ. The CDR3 DNA reads TGCGCCAGCAGTGGAGGGGCTGGAAACACCATATATTTT. This encodes CASSGGAGNTIYF.

As for this clone: One base away lies a much larger clone, so this may be a sequencing read error. V is TRBV24-1 and J is TRBJ2-3; D is unresolved. The V gene's germline CDR1 is KGHDR and CDR2 SFDVKD. V was trimmed by 1 base and J by 1 base, leaving 2 bases between them. The CDR3 runs 13 residues. The CDR3 DNA is TGTGCCACCAGTGATTTAGGCACAGATACGCAGTATTTT. It codes for CATSDLGTDTQYF.

J is TRBJ1-1 and V is TRBV30; D is perhaps TRBD1 (5 bases). This CDR3 region has 15 residues. The V and J ends lost 1 base and 3 bases respectively, with 15 bases between them. Germline V lookup: CDR1 GTSNPN, CDR2 SVGIG (reference sequence). The CDR3 nucleotides are TGTGCCTGGAGTGCCTTGGAGGGGCTGGACACTGAAGCTTTCTTT. Amino acid sequence: CAWSALEGLDTEAFF.

This chain uses TRBV6-5 with TRBJ1-4, with TRBD1 identical over 9 bases. Trimming took 2 bases from V and 5 from J; bases not matched to a gene: 0. The CDR3 covers 14 residues. CDR1 and CDR2 from the germline V gene are MNHEY and SVGAGI. DNA for the CDR3: TGTGCCAGCAGTTACGACAGGGGGAATGAAAAACTGTTTTTT. This codes for CASSYDRGNEKLFF.

This clone is a singleton in its sample. V is TRBV7-2 and J is TRBJ2-7; 7 nucleotides align to TRBD2. V shed 7 bases and J 3 bases; nucleotides not matched to a gene: 9. This CDR3 has 14 residues. Per germline, CDR1 SGHTA and CDR2 FQGNSA. The CDR3 coding sequence is TGTGCCAGCACCCTGGGCGCGGGGGTCTACGAGCAGTACTTC. Translation: CASTLGAGVYEQYF.

This clone was detected once. J is TRBJ1-1 and V is TRBV30; D ambiguous. The germline gives CDR1 GTSNPN, CDR2 SVGIG (reference sequence). This CDR3 spans 11 amino acids. Trimming stripped 7 bases from V and 8 bases from J, with 14 bases between. In DNA form, the CDR3 reads TGTGCCTACCGTACGGCAGCCGAAGCTTTCTTT. Amino acid sequence: CAYRTAAEAFF.

This rearrangement joins TRBV29-1 to TRBJ1-1; possibly TRBD1 for D (6 bases). V was pared by 6 bases and J by 4 bases, with 21 bases between. CDR3 length: 15 residues. Per the germline V gene, CDR1 is SQVTM and CDR2 is ANQGSEA. This CDR3 reads CSVPNPGGASTEAFF. CDR3 nucleotide sequence: TGCAGCGTCCCCAATCCCGGGGGCGCGAGCACTGAAGCTTTCTTT.

The gene calls are TRBV25-1 and TRBJ1-2; D is unclear. Trimming left V 3 bases short and J 6 bases short, with 11 bases between. Germline lookup yields CDR1 MGHDK and CDR2 SYGVNS. CDR3 size: 13 residues. CDR3 in amino acids: CASSDRASNGYTF. The DNA of the CDR3 is TGTGCCAGCAGTGACCGTGCCTCTAATGGCTACACCTTC.

The DNA for the CDR3 is TGTGCCAGACATAAACCGGGACAGAACTACGAGCAGTACTTC. Its protein product is CARHKPGQNYEQYF. The chain carries TRBV6-5 and TRBJ2-7, with 7 bases aligning to TRBD1. Germline CDR1 and CDR2: MNHEY and SVGAGI. The CDR3 totals 14 residues. The J segment lost 3 bases and the V segment lost 9 bases, leaving 11 bases of the junction unmatched.

The chain combines TRBV14 with TRBJ2-3, with 15 bases identical to TRBD2. CDR1 is SGHDN, CDR2 FVKESK, per germline. The ends lost 4 bases at V and 0 bases at J; junction bases unmatched: 2. The CDR3 loop spans 17 amino acids. The CDR3 DNA reads TGTGCCAGCAGCCGGACTAGCGGGGGGGCCAGCACAGATACGCAGTATTTT. Translated: CASSRTSGGASTDTQYF.

This chain's CDR3 is CASRGQTLRDYGYTF. The DNA of the CDR3 is TGTGCCAGTAGGGGACAAACCCTTAGGGACTATGGCTACACCTTC. The chain couples TRBV19 to TRBJ1-2; possibly TRBD1 for D (6 bases). Germline CDR1 and CDR2: LNHDA and SQIVND (reference sequence). CDR3 size: 15 residues. V was trimmed by 6 bases and J by 3 bases, leaving 17 bases between them. The full variable domain, its missing parts supplied by reference TRBV19 and TRBJ1-2, is DGGITQSPKYLFRKEGQNVTLSCEQNLNHDAMYWYRQDPGQGLRLIYYSQIVNDFQKGDIAEGYSVSREKKESFPLTVTSAQKNPTAFYLCASRGQTLRDYGYTFGSGTRLTVV.

CDR3 DNA sequence: TGTGCCAGCAGCCCCGAGGTGGGGGGGGGCTCCTACGAGCAGTACTTC. It translates to CASSPEVGGGSYEQYF. This sequence joins TRBV7-9 and TRBJ2-7; 7 nucleotides match TRBD2. The V segment lost 5 bases and the J segment 0 bases; nucleotides outside the gene matches: 10. Germline V gene lookup returns CDR1 SEHNR and CDR2 FQNEAQ (reference sequence). The CDR3 has 16 amino acids.

The chain uses TRBV4-1 and TRBJ2-1; 7 bases agree with TRBD1. The CDR3 sequence is 15 residues long. The junction had 8 bases not matched to a gene; V was cut back by 4 bases and J by 5 bases. Per germline, CDR1 MGHRA and CDR2 YSYEKL. This chain's CDR3 is CASSLRQGEHNEQFF. The CDR3, as DNA: TGCGCCAGCAGCCTCAGACAGGGCGAACACAATGAGCAGTTCTTC.

The chain links TRBV3-1 (or the pseudogene TRBV3-2) to TRBJ2-3; TRBD2 matches 11 bases. The J segment lost 2 bases and the V segment lost 0 bases, leaving 4 bases of the junction unmatched. CDR3 length: 17 amino acids. Germline lookup yields CDR1 LGHDT and CDR2 YNNKEL (reference sequence). CDR3 region: CASSQDASGGNTDTQYF. DNA of the CDR3: TGTGCCAGCAGCCAAGACGCTAGCGGGGGGAACACAGATACGCAGTATTTT.

This clone was counted a single time. The chain couples TRBV4-1 to TRBJ2-5; 7 nucleotides match TRBD1. V lost 1 base and J lost 2; bases outside the gene matches: 4. This CDR3 is built from 15 residues. Looked up from germline, CDR1 is MGHRA and CDR2 is YSYEKL. Here the CDR3 reads CASSQGQGEQETQYF. The CDR3 coding sequence is TGCGCCAGCAGCCAAGGACAGGGCGAGCAAGAGACCCAGTACTTC.

This chain uses TRBV11-2 with TRBJ2-1; possibly TRBD1 or TRBD2 for D (6 bases each). V lost 0 bases and J lost 9, with 15 bases in between. The CDR3 contains 15 residues. Germline V gives CDR1 SGHAT, CDR2 FQNNGV. CDR3 nucleotide sequence: TGTGCCAGCAGCTTAGACGTCGCCGGGGGCTTTGAGCAGTTCTTC. Translated, it gives CASSLDVAGGFEQFF.

The chain is built from TRBV12-3 or TRBV12-4 and TRBJ2-2, with D uncertain. CDR3 length equals 12 residues. The ends were cut back, 2 bases at V and 6 bases at J, with 4 bases in the middle. The chain's CDR3 is CASSLKAGELFF. The DNA for the CDR3 is TGTGCCAGCAGTTTAAAGGCCGGGGAGCTGTTTTTT.

The chain joins TRBV5-1 to TRBJ1-6; 12 positions match TRBD1. From germline, CDR1 is SGHRS and CDR2 YFSETQ. This CDR3 has 18 residues. J gave up 3 bases and V 1 base, and 5 bases lay outside the gene matches. The CDR3 coding sequence is TGCGCCAGCAGCTTGTGGGGACAGGGGGCGGTCTATAATTCACCCCTCCACTTT. It codes for CASSLWGQGAVYNSPLHF.

V gene TRBV28 combines with J gene TRBJ1-5; a possible D gene is TRBD1 (6 bases). The CDR3 contains 17 residues. V lost 3 bases to trimming and J lost 0 bases, with 15 bases between them. Germline V gene sequence: CDR1 MDHEN, CDR2 SYDVKM. DNA of the CDR3: TGTGCCAGCAGTTTTTTCCAGGGACAATATAGCAATCAGCCCCAGCATTTT. As protein: CASSFFQGQYSNQPQHF. The whole variable domain, remainder taken from reference TRBV28 and TRBJ1-5, is DVKVTQSSRYLVKRTGEKVFLECVQDMDHENMFWYRQDPGLGLRLIYFSYDVKMKEKGDIPEGYSVSREKKERFSLILESASTNQTSMYLCASSFFQGQYSNQPQHFGDGTRLSIL.

The chain recombines TRBV7-2 with TRBJ2-1; D may be TRBD1 or TRBD2 (6 bases each). The V end lost 1 base, the J end lost 0 bases, and 10 bases lay between the germline ends. Germline V gives CDR1 SGHTA, CDR2 FQGNSA. The CDR3 sequence is 16 residues long. The CDR3 sequence is CASSLGGRGSYNEQFF. The CDR3 DNA is TGTGCCAGCAGCTTAGGGGGGCGGGGCTCCTACAATGAGCAGTTCTTC.

This chain connects TRBV5-8 to TRBJ2-1, with D possibly being TRBD1 (5 bases). This CDR3 contains 15 residues. Germline-derived CDR1 and CDR2 are SGHTS and YDEGEE. Trimming shortened V by 0 bases and J by 2 bases, and 9 bases separated the two germline ends. The CDR3 nucleotides read TGTGCCAGCAGCTTGGGAATGGGGCCCTACAATGAGCAGTTCTTC. Its translation is CASSLGMGPYNEQFF.

The genes are TRBV5-1 and TRBJ2-7, with 12 bases fitting TRBD2. V was clipped by 6 bases and J by 2 bases; unmatched bases: 12. This CDR3 region has 17 residues. Germline CDR1 SGHRS, CDR2 YFSETQ. The CDR3 DNA reads TGCGCCAGCACCAGGACTAGCGGGGCTCGCCTTACCTACGAGCAGTACTTC. Protein: CASTRTSGARLTYEQYF.

This rearrangement joins TRBV7-2 to TRBJ1-6, with D uncertain. Trimming removed 1 base from V and 0 bases from J, with 4 bases in between. CDR3 length: 15 residues. Germline loops: CDR1 SGHTA, CDR2 FQGNSA. CDR3 DNA sequence: TGTGCCAGCAGCTTAGAAGTCTCCTATAATTCACCCCTCCACTTT. Translation: CASSLEVSYNSPLHF.

The CDR3 protein is CASSGTSGVPSGYF. Written as DNA, the CDR3 is TGTGCCAGCAGTGGGACTAGCGGGGTCCCATCTGGGTACTTC. The chain employs TRBV2 and TRBJ2-7; TRBD2 matches at 12 bases. In germline, CDR1 is SNHLY, CDR2 FYNNEI. Germline trimming cut 4 bases from V and 12 bases from J; bases unmatched to any gene: 10. This CDR3 is built from 14 residues. Looking up the rest from reference TRBV2 and TRBJ2-7 gives the full variable domain: EPEVTQTPSHQVTQMGQEVILRCVPISNHLYFYWYRQILGQKVEFLVSFYNNEISEKSEIFDDQFSVERPDGSNFTLKIRSTKLEDSAMYFCASSGTSGVPSGYFGPGTRLTVT.

This clone came up once. V gene TRBV7-9 combines with J gene TRBJ2-3; D is possibly TRBD2 (5 bases). V dropped 1 base and J dropped 6 bases, with 11 bases sitting between them. CDR1 and CDR2 (germline): SEHNR, FQNEAQ (reference sequence). This CDR3 contains 14 residues. In DNA form, the CDR3 reads TGTGCCAGCAGCTTAGGTGACACTAGGGATACGCAGTATTTT. This sequence encodes CASSLGDTRDTQYF.

V and J are TRBV7-2 and TRBJ2-2; TRBD1 or TRBD2 may be the D gene (5 bases each). This CDR3 has 14 residues. CDR1 SGHTA and CDR2 FQGNSA come from the germline V gene. V was pared by 5 bases and J by 8 bases, with 15 bases between. The CDR3 DNA is TGTGCCAGCAGCCCGGGGCCCTCGGTGGGGGAGCTGTTTTTT. Translating it yields CASSPGPSVGELFF.

V and J are TRBV19 and TRBJ2-3; D unclear. Germline CDR1 reads LNHDA; CDR2 reads SQIVND (reference sequence). Trimming left V 7 bases short and J 0 bases short, with 20 bases between. The CDR3 is 17 amino acids. The CDR3 region has the DNA TGTGCCAGTACCACCCGGGCAGTTTCGGCCAGCACAGATACGCAGTATTTT. It yields the protein CASTTRAVSASTDTQYF.

The genes are TRBV7-2 and TRBJ2-3, with 10 positions matching TRBD1. Germline V gene data show CDR1 as SGHTA and CDR2 as FQGNSA. The trim removed 4 bases at V and 1 base at J, leaving 2 bases unmatched. The CDR3 is made up of 15 amino acids. The DNA of the CDR3 is TGTGCCAGCAGCTGGGGGACAGGGGGCACAGATACGCAGTATTTT. This encodes CASSWGTGGTDTQYF. Full variable domain (remainder filled in from reference TRBV7-2 and TRBJ2-3): GAGVSQSPSNKVTEKGKDVELRCDPISGHTALYWYRQSLGQGLEFLIYFQGNSAPDKSGLPSDRFSAERTGGSVSTLTIQRTQQEDSAVYLCASSWGTGGTDTQYFGPGTRLTVL.